The clone carrying this T cell receptor beta chain was picked up a small number of times. The CDR3 covers 14 residues. CDR1 is SGHRS, CDR2 YFSETQ, per germline. Trimming cost V 4 bases and J 5 bases, with 13 bases left between them. The sample is drawn from a study of T cells after yellow fever vaccination. MiXCR, applied by TCRdb to the 5' RACE reads, yields one record per CDR3 protein. Among hundreds of thousands of distinct CDR3 sequences listed, approximately 12% were seen once. The sequence was collected from a man between 18 and 29 years old who received the YFV17D yellow fever vaccine. Sample: CD4+ T cells sorted from PBMCs, taken 15 days after the yellow fever booster vaccination. The gene calls are TRBV5-1 and TRBJ2-4; D tentatively reads TRBD1 or TRBD2 (5 bases each). CDR3 protein: CASSLLGRENIQYF. CDR3 nucleotides: TGCGCCAGCAGCCTACTGGGACGGGAAAACATTCAGTACTTC.